Listed here are 27 T cell receptor beta chains from one sample, sequenced in a study of shared clonotypes between healthy human individuals. Naive CD8 cells lacked CD45RO, underwent positive selection for CCR7 and left out terminally differentiated effector memory CD45RA+ cells. Some clones are missing from TCRdb's copy, which holds only in-frame ones; the method was immunoSEQ multiplex PCR. Of about 580,000 clones in the sample, 95% to 98% were seen once. The sequenced sample consisted of naive CD8+ T cells sorted from blood. The receptor set was obtained from a man aged 25-40 years in good health.

The V call is TRBV18, the J call TRBJ1-4; a possible D gene is TRBD1 (5 bases). The CDR3 has 13 residues. V lost 5 bases, J lost 8 bases, and 12 bases lay in between. Germline V CDR1 and CDR2: KGHSH, LQKENI. In DNA form, the CDR3 reads TGTGCCAGCTCATCCGACTGGGGCGAAAAACTGTTTTTT. This encodes CASSSDWGEKLFF.

The J gene is TRBJ2-3, the V gene TRBV15, with 7 positions matching TRBD1. Germline trimming cut 4 bases from V and 2 bases from J; bases unmatched to any gene: 9. Germline V lookup: CDR1 LNHNV, CDR2 YYDKDF (reference sequence). This CDR3 has 16 amino acids. The CDR3 region is CATSNVRDRPTDTQYF. The CDR3 nucleotides read TGTGCCACCAGCAACGTACGGGACAGACCCACAGATACGCAGTATTTT.

The chain's CDR3 is CASSAGGRTGNSEQYF. The DNA of the CDR3 is TGTGCCAGCAGCGCTGGAGGTAGGACAGGGAACTCCGAGCAGTACTTC. This chain joins TRBV9 and TRBJ2-7, with TRBD1 identical over 8 bases. This CDR3 region has 16 residues. Germline CDR1 and CDR2: SGDLS and YYNGEE. The trim removed 3 bases at V and 6 bases at J, leaving 14 bases unmatched.

The chain links TRBV2 to TRBJ1-5; TRBD1 might be the D (5 bases). The V end lost 8 bases, the J end lost 3 bases, and 11 bases lay between the germline ends. This CDR3 spans 13 amino acids. CDR1 SNHLY and CDR2 FYNNEI come from the germline V gene. Here the CDR3 reads CASLGGYNQPQHF. CDR3 bases: TGTGCCAGCCTCGGGGGGTACAATCAGCCCCAGCATTTT.

In its sample, this clone was seen once. This sequence joins TRBV11-3 and TRBJ2-7, with a possible D match to TRBD1 (5 bases). Trimming shortened V by 2 bases and J by 3 bases, and 8 bases separated the two germline ends. Germline V CDR1 and CDR2: SGHNT, YENEEA. This CDR3 spans 13 amino acids. CDR3 amino acids: CASSLRGYYEQYF. CDR3 DNA: TGTGCCAGCAGCTTAAGGGGCTACTACGAGCAGTACTTC. Using reference TRBV11-3 and TRBJ2-7 for the parts outside the CDR3, the full variable domain is EAGVVQSPRYKIIEKKQPVAFWCNPISGHNTLYWYLQNLGQGPELLIRYENEEAVDDSQLPKDRFSAERLKGVDSTLKIQPAELGDSAVYLCASSLRGYYEQYFGPGTRLTVT.

Notes on this clone: Additional DNA sequences in this sample encode the identical CDR3. V gene TRBV27 combines with J gene TRBJ2-1; D uncertain. Germline V lookup: CDR1 MNHEY, CDR2 SMNVEV (reference sequence). The V and J ends lost 4 bases and 3 bases respectively, with 4 bases between them. The CDR3 is 12 amino acids. Here the CDR3 reads CASSSVYNEQFF. CDR3 coding DNA: TGTGCCAGCAGTTCGGTCTACAATGAGCAGTTCTTC.

The chain employs TRBV7-9 and TRBJ2-5; 9 bases fit TRBD1. The CDR3 runs 15 residues. Germline values: CDR1 SEHNR, CDR2 FQNEAQ (reference sequence). Trimming cost V 5 bases and J 6 bases; bases outside gene matches: 10. The DNA of the CDR3 is TGTGCCAGCAGCAAACCGGGACAGGGTGTTCAGACCCAGTACTTC. Translated, it gives CASSKPGQGVQTQYF.

The genes are TRBV5-5 and TRBJ2-7; D tentatively fits TRBD1 or TRBD2 (5 bases each). V was trimmed by 3 bases and J by 4 bases, leaving 14 bases between them. The CDR3 consists of 14 residues. Per the germline V gene, CDR1 is SGHKS and CDR2 is YYEKEE (reference sequence). The CDR3 is CASSWDAGAYEQYF. The CDR3 nucleotides read TGTGCCAGCAGCTGGGACGCTGGCGCGTACGAGCAGTACTTC.

The V and J genes are TRBV2 and TRBJ1-2; a weak D match, TRBD1 (5 bases). The germline V gene encodes CDR1 SNHLY and CDR2 FYNNEI. CDR3 length: 15 residues. Trimming pared 0 bases from V and 4 bases from J, leaving 12 bases between. Written as DNA, the CDR3 is TGTGCCAGCAGTGAAGCGCTACAGGAAGGCTATGGCTACACCTTC. Its protein is CASSEALQEGYGYTF.

The count of this clone is one. This rearrangement joins TRBV6-1 to TRBJ1-3, with D uncertain. This CDR3 contains 14 residues. Germline loops: CDR1 MNHNS, CDR2 SASEGT. Trimming left V 0 bases short and J 0 bases short, with 3 bases between. The CDR3: CASSEADSGNTIYF. The CDR3 DNA reads as TGTGCCAGCAGTGAAGCCGACTCTGGAAACACCATATATTTT.

This clone came up once. The chain joins TRBV29-1 to TRBJ2-5; TRBD2 agrees at 7 bases. Germline V lookup: CDR1 SQVTM, CDR2 ANQGSEA. Germline trimming cut 0 bases from V and 1 base from J; bases unmatched to any gene: 5. The CDR3 has 15 residues. CDR3 sequence: CSVEDPREVQETQYF. The CDR3, as DNA: TGCAGCGTTGAAGATCCCCGGGAGGTCCAAGAGACCCAGTACTTC.

The table lists this clone with a count of one. This rearrangement joins TRBV10-3 to TRBJ2-5, with 8 bases that match TRBD1. This CDR3 has 15 residues. The V and J ends lost 3 bases and 5 bases, in that order; junction bases with no gene match: 8. Germline V lookup: CDR1 ENHRY, CDR2 SYGVKD. The chain's CDR3 is CAISESGTGWETQYF. CDR3 coding DNA: TGTGCCATCAGTGAATCGGGGACAGGCTGGGAGACCCAGTACTTC.

J is TRBJ2-7 and V is TRBV29-1; 13 bases map to TRBD2. This CDR3 contains 17 residues. Germline lookup yields CDR1 SQVTM and CDR2 ANQGSEA. The V and J ends lost 6 bases and 3 bases, in that order; junction bases with no gene match: 14. The CDR3 DNA reads TGCAGCGTCCGCTCCCGACTAGCGGGAGGCACAAGCTACGAGCAGTACTTC. Amino acid sequence: CSVRSRLAGGTSYEQYF.

This chain joins TRBV27 and TRBJ1-1, with no clear D. The CDR3 spans 13 residues. With 4 bases removed from V and 6 bases from J, the gap between germline ends came to 12 bases. Germline assignment: CDR1 MNHEY and CDR2 SMNVEV (reference sequence). The CDR3 sequence: CASSSTNIPEAFF. The CDR3 DNA sequence: TGTGCCAGCAGTTCCACCAATATACCTGAAGCTTTCTTT.

The gene calls are TRBV28 and TRBJ2-1, with 9 positions matching TRBD1. The germline V gene has CDR1 MDHEN and CDR2 SYDVKM. The V segment lost 10 bases and the J segment 4 bases; nucleotides outside the gene matches: 8. There are 14 residues in the CDR3. This CDR3 is CATNRDRVYNEQFF. The CDR3 DNA sequence: TGTGCCACCAACCGGGACAGGGTTTACAATGAGCAGTTCTTC.

This chain links TRBV11-2 with TRBJ2-5; D perhaps matches TRBD1 (6 bases). With 1 base removed from V and 2 bases from J, the gap between germline ends came to 14 bases. The germline V gene encodes CDR1 SGHAT and CDR2 FQNNGV. The CDR3 totals 16 residues. The DNA of the CDR3 is TGTGCCAGCAGCTTAGTACTGACAGGCGAACAAGAGACCCAGTACTTC. Protein: CASSLVLTGEQETQYF. Combining the CDR3 with reference TRBV11-2 and TRBJ2-5 gives the whole variable domain EAGVAQSPRYKIIEKRQSVAFWCNPISGHATLYWYQQILGQGPKLLIQFQNNGVVDDSQLPKDRFSAERLKGVDSTLKIQPAKLEDSAVYLCASSLVLTGEQETQYFGPGTRLLVL.

The chain uses TRBV6-1 and TRBJ2-2; TRBD1 matches at 7 bases. Germline CDR1 reads MNHNS; CDR2 reads SASEGT. The CDR3 is 14 amino acids. Germline trimming cut 5 bases from V and 6 bases from J; bases unmatched to any gene: 6. CDR3 DNA sequence: TGTGCCAGCAGTCCCGGGACAGTCGCCGGGGAGCTGTTTTTT. This encodes CASSPGTVAGELFF.

The chain uses TRBV5-8 and TRBJ1-2; the D gene is possibly TRBD1 (6 bases). V shed 4 bases and J shed 0 bases, with 13 bases lying between them. This CDR3 comprises 15 residues. The germline gives CDR1 SGHTS, CDR2 YDEGEE. CDR3 loop: CASSLGGGPNYGYTF. DNA for the CDR3: TGTGCCAGCAGCCTTGGAGGGGGACCTAACTATGGCTACACCTTC.

This rearrangement joins TRBV11-3 to TRBJ2-2; no clear D gene. The CDR3 loop spans 12 amino acids. V lost 1 base to trimming and J lost 6 bases, with 3 bases between them. CDR1 and CDR2 (germline): SGHNT, YENEEA. CDR3 sequence: CASSLGSGELFF. Written as DNA, the CDR3 is TGTGCCAGCAGCTTAGGCTCCGGGGAGCTGTTTTTT.

V usage is TRBV5-8 and J usage is TRBJ2-7; D ambiguous. The V end was cut by 1 base, the J end by 2 bases, with 10 bases between. This CDR3 is built from 14 residues. CDR1 SGHTS and CDR2 YDEGEE come from the germline V gene. CDR3 coding DNA: TGTGCCAGCAGCTTGCAGGACGGAGCCTACGAGCAGTACTTC. Translating gives CASSLQDGAYEQYF.

The V and J genes are TRBV29-1 and TRBJ2-1; D not certain. V lost 3 bases and J 4 bases, leaving 10 bases between the germline ends. Germline V gene data show CDR1 as SQVTM and CDR2 as ANQGSEA. The CDR3 is made up of 13 amino acids. The CDR3 nucleotides read TGCAGCGTTGAGTCCAGCCATTACAATGAGCAGTTCTTC. Protein: CSVESSHYNEQFF.

The rearrangement joins TRBV5-4 to TRBJ2-3; D call uncertain. In germline, CDR1 is SGHNT, CDR2 YYREEE (reference sequence). The germline V and J ends were trimmed by 4 bases and 2 bases, with 5 bases remaining between them. The CDR3 contains 12 residues. CDR3 in DNA: TGTGCCAGCAGCCTCGACACAGATACGCAGTATTTT. It encodes CASSLDTDTQYF.

This chain links TRBV7-3 with TRBJ2-3, with D unresolved. Germline V gene lookup returns CDR1 SGHTA and CDR2 FQGTGA. The CDR3 sequence is 15 residues long. The germline V and J ends were trimmed by 5 bases and 2 bases, with 14 bases remaining between them. CDR3 in amino acids: CASSPGSAATDTQYF. Written as DNA, the CDR3 is TGTGCCAGCAGCCCTGGGTCTGCCGCCACAGATACGCAGTATTTT.

The chain uses TRBV9 and TRBJ2-7; D is uncertain. Trimming cost V 0 bases and J 0 bases, with 13 bases left between them. The CDR3 spans 16 residues. The V gene's germline CDR1 is SGDLS and CDR2 YYNGEE. The CDR3 nucleotides read TGTGCCAGCAGCGTAGATTCAGGAGCAAACTCCTACGAGCAGTACTTC. Protein: CASSVDSGANSYEQYF.

The CDR3 reads CASSSGQGTFEQYF. The CDR3 region has the DNA TGTGCCAGCAGCTCGGGACAGGGGACTTTCGAGCAGTACTTC. The chain joins TRBV5-6 to TRBJ2-7; 10 bases map to TRBD1. Germline V gives CDR1 SGHDT, CDR2 YYEEEE. The CDR3 sequence is 14 residues long. Trimming removed 3 bases from V and 6 bases from J; junction bases left unmatched: 6.

The V and J genes are TRBV18 and TRBJ2-6; D unclear. CDR1 and CDR2 (germline): KGHSH, LQKENI. This CDR3 is 15 amino acids long. With 2 bases removed from V and 1 base from J, the gap between germline ends came to 6 bases. This CDR3 reads CASSPEPSGANVLTF. CDR3 nucleotides: TGTGCCAGCTCACCAGAGCCTTCTGGGGCCAACGTCCTGACTTTC.

The J gene is TRBJ2-2, the V gene TRBV7-9, with D maybe TRBD2 (5 bases). CDR3 length: 12 residues. In germline, CDR1 is SEHNR, CDR2 FQNEAQ (reference sequence). Trimming cost V 8 bases and J 5 bases, with 9 bases left between them. DNA for the CDR3: TGTGCCAGCCCCTCGGGGACCGGGGAGCTGTTTTTT. This codes for CASPSGTGELFF.